This T cell receptor (beta chain) was captured by sequencing in a study of T cell changes during pregnancy in multiple sclerosis. This clone was seen a few times. Germline values: CDR1 SQVTM, CDR2 ANQGSEA. Trimming stripped 4 bases from V and 0 bases from J, with 9 bases between. The CDR3 is made up of 13 amino acids. TCRdb's copy holds only in-frame clones and misses some; the assay was immunoSEQ multiplex PCR. The data show over 55,000 clones, approximately 93% seen once. The V and J genes are TRBV29-1 and TRBJ1-1, with a possible D match to TRBD1 (5 bases). The starting material was peripheral blood, obtained after pregnancy. This clonotype was sampled from a female donor with multiple sclerosis, enrolled in a pregnancy study. The CDR3 is CSVAGGLNTEAFF. In DNA, the CDR3 is TGCAGCGTTGCGGGGGGACTGAACACTGAAGCTTTCTTT.